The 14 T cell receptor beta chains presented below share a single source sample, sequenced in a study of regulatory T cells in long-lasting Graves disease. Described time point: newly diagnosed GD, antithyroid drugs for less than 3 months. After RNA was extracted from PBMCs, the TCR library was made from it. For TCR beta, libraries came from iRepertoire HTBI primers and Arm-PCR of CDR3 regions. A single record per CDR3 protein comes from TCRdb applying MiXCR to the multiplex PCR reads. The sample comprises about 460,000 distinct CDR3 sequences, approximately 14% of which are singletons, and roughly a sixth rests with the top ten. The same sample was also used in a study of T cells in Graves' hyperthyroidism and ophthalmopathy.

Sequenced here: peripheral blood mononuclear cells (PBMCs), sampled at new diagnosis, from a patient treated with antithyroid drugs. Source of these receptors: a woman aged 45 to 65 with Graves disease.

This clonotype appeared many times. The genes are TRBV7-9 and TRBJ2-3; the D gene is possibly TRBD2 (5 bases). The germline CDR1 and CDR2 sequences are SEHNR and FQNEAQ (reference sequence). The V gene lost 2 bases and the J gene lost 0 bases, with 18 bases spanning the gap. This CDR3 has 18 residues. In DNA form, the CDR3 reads TGTGCCAGCAGCTTATCGGTGGGAGCCCCTCCTAGCACAGATACGCAGTATTTT. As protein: CASSLSVGAPPSTDTQYF.

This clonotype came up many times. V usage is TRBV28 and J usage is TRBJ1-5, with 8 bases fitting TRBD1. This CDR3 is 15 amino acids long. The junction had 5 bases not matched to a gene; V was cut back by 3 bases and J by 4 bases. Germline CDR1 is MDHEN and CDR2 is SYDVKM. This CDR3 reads CASSLVTGANQPQHF. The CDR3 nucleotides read TGTGCCAGCAGTTTGGTGACAGGGGCTAATCAGCCCCAGCATTTT.

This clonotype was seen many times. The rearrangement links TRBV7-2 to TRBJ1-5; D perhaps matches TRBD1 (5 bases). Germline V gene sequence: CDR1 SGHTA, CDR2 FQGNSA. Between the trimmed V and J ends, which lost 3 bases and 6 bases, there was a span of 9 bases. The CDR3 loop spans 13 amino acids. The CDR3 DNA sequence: TGTGCCAGCAGCTTGCAGGGTGCTCAGCCCCAGCATTTT. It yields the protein CASSLQGAQPQHF.

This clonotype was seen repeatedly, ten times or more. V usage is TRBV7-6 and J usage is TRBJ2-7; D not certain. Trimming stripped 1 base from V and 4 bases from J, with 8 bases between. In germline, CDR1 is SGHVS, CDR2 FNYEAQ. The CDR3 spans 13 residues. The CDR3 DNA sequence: TGTGCCAGCAGCTTAGAGGGCAGGTACGAGCAGTACTTC. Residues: CASSLEGRYEQYF.

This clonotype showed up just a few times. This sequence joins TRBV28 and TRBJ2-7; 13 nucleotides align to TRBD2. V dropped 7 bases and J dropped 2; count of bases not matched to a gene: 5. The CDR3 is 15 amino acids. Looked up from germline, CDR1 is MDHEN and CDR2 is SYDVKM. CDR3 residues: CASTRLAGGAYEQYF. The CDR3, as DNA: TGTGCCAGCACCCGACTAGCGGGAGGCGCCTACGAGCAGTACTTC. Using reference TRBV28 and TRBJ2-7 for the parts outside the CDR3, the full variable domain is DVKVTQSSRYLVKRTGEKVFLECVQDMDHENMFWYRQDPGLGLRLIYFSYDVKMKEKGDIPEGYSVSREKKERFSLILESASTNQTSMYLCASTRLAGGAYEQYFGPGTRLTVT.

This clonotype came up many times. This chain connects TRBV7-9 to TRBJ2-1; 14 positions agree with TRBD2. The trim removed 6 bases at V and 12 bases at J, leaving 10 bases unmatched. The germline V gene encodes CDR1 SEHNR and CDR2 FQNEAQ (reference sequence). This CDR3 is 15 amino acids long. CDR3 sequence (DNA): TGTGCCAGCAGTCACGGGACTAGCGGGAGTGGGGGGCAGTTCTTC. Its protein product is CASSHGTSGSGGQFF.

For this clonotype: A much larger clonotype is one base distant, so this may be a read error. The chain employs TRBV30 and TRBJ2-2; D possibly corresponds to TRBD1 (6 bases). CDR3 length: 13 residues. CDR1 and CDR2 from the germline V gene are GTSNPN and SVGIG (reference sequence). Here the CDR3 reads CAWSVGDTGEMFF. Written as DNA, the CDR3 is TGTGCCTGGAGTGTGGGGGACACCGGGGAGATGTTTTTT.

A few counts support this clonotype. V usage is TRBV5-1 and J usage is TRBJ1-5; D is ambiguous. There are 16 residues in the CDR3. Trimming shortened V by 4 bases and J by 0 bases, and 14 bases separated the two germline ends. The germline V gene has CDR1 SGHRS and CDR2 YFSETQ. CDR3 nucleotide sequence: TGCGCCAGCAGCCCCCGGCCTCTGGATAGCAATCAGCCCCAGCATTTT. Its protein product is CASSPRPLDSNQPQHF.

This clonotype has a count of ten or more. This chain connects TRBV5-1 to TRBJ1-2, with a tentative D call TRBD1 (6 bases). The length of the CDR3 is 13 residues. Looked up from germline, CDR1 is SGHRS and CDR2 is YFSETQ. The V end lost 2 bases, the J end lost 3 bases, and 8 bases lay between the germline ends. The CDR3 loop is CASSLQGHYGYTF. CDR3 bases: TGCGCCAGCAGCTTACAGGGTCACTATGGCTACACCTTC.

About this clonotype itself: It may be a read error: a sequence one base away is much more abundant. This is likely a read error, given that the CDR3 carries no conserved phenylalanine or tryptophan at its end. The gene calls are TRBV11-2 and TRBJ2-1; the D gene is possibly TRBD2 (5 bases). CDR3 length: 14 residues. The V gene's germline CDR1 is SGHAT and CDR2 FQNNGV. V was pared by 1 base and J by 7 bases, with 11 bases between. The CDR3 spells CASSLGVSGNEQFS. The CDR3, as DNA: TGTGCCAGCAGCTTAGGGGTCTCGGGGAATGAGCAGTTCTCC.

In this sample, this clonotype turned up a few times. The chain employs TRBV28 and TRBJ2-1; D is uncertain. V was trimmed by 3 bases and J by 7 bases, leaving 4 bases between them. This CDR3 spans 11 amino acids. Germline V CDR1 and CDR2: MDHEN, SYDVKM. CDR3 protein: CASSFKNEQFF. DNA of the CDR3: TGTGCCAGCAGTTTTAAGAATGAGCAGTTCTTC.

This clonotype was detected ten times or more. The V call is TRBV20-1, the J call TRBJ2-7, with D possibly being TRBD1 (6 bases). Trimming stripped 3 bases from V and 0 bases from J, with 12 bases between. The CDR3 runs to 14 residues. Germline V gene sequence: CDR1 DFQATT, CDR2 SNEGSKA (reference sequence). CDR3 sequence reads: CSARGHKSSYEQYF. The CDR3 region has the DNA TGCAGTGCTAGGGGACATAAGAGCTCCTACGAGCAGTACTTC.

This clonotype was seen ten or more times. This chain's CDR3 is CSASSGADEQYF. The CDR3 DNA follows: TGCAGTGCTAGTTCTGGAGCGGATGAGCAGTACTTC. The V call is TRBV20-1, the J call TRBJ2-7; tentative D call: TRBD2 (5 bases). V was pared by 3 bases and J by 7 bases, with 13 bases between. Looked up from germline, CDR1 is DFQATT and CDR2 is SNEGSKA (reference sequence). The CDR3 loop spans 12 amino acids.

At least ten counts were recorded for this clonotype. CDR3 loop: CASSFIGDLFF. For the CDR3, the DNA is TGTGCCAGCAGTTTTATTGGGGATTTGTTCTTC. The J gene is TRBJ2-1, the V gene TRBV28; no clear D. V was clipped by 3 bases and J by 15 bases, with 12 bases between them. The CDR3 loop spans 11 amino acids. Germline V gene lookup returns CDR1 MDHEN and CDR2 SYDVKM. The full variable domain, in which reference TRBV28 and TRBJ2-1 provide the parts outside the CDR3, is DVKVTQSSRYLVKRTGEKVFLECVQDMDHENMFWYRQDPGLGLRLIYFSYDVKMKEKGDIPEGYSVSREKKERFSLILESASTNQTSMYLCASSFIGDLFFGPGTRLTVL.